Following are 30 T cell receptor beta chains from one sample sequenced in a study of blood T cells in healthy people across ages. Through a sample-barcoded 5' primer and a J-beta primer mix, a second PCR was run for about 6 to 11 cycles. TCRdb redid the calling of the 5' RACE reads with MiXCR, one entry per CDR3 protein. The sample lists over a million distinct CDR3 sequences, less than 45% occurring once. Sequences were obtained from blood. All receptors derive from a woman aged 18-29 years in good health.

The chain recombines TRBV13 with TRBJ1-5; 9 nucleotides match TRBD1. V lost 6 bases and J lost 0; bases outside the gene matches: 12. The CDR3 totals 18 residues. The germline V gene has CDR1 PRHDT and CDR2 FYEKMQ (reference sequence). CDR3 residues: CASRVSGTGKNSNQPQHF. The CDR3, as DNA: TGTGCCAGCAGGGTCTCGGGGACAGGGAAAAATAGCAATCAGCCCCAGCATTTT.

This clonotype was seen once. DNA for the CDR3: TGCAGTGCTGGGGACAGGGAGGTTGGAAAACTGTTTTTT. It translates to CSAGDREVGKLFF. V gene TRBV20-1 combines with J gene TRBJ1-4; 9 bases agree with TRBD1. CDR1 is DFQATT and CDR2 is SNEGSKA in the germline V gene (reference sequence). The CDR3 totals 13 residues. V shed 5 bases, J shed 10 bases, and the junction held 8 bases outside the gene matches.

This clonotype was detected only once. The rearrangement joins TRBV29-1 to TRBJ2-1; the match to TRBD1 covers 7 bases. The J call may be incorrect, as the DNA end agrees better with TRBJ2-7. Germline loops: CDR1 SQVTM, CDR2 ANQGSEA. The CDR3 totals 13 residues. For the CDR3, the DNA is TGCAGCCTCATAGAGGGGGCCGGTAATGAGCAGTACTTC. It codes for CSLIEGAGNEQYF.

In nucleotides, the CDR3 is TGCAGTGCCTCCGGGACAGGGTATGGCTACACCTTC. It translates to CSASGTGYGYTF. The rearrangement joins TRBV20-1 to TRBJ1-2; TRBD1 agrees at 9 bases. Germline V CDR1 and CDR2: DFQATT, SNEGSKA (reference sequence). With 6 bases clipped from V and 5 bases from J, the junction kept 4 bases outside the gene matches. The CDR3 is 12 amino acids.

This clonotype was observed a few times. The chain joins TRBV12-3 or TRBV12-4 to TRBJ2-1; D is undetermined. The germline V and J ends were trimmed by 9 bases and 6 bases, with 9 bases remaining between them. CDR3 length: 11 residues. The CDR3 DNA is TGTGCCAGTAGGTCCCGCAATGAGCAGTTCTTC. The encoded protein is CASRSRNEQFF.

Written as DNA, the CDR3 is TGCGCCAGCAGCTTGAGATGGACGGACGCTAGCACAGATACGCAGTATTTT. This codes for CASSLRWTDASTDTQYF. The gene calls are TRBV5-1 and TRBJ2-3; D is ambiguous. The CDR3 runs 17 residues. Germline V gives CDR1 SGHRS, CDR2 YFSETQ. Trimming shortened V by 1 base and J by 0 bases, and 15 bases separated the two germline ends.

CDR3 bases: TGCGCCAGCAGCCCAAACCCCACGGGTCTCCACAATGAGCAGTACTTC. Its translation: CASSPNPTGLHNEQYF. This sequence joins TRBV5-1 and TRBJ2-5; D not certain. The CDR3 is 16 amino acids. With 4 bases removed from V and 11 bases from J, the gap between germline ends came to 27 bases. Germline-derived CDR1 and CDR2 are SGHRS and YFSETQ.

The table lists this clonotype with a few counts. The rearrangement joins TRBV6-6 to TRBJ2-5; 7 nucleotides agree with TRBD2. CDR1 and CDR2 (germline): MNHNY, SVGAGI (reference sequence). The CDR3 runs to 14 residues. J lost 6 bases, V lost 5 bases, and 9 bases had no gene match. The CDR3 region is CASSRTRVEKTQYF. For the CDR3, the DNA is TGTGCCAGCAGTAGGACTAGGGTTGAAAAGACCCAGTACTTC.

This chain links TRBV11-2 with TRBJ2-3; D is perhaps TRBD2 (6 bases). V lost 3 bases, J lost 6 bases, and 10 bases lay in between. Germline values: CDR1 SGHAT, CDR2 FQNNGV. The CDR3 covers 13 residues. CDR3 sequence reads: CASSFLSGDTQYF. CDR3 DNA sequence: TGTGCCAGCAGCTTCCTGAGCGGGGATACGCAGTATTTT.

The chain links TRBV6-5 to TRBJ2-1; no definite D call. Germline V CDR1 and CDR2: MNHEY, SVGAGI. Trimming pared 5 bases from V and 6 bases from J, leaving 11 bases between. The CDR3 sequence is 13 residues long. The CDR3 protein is CASSATRFNEQFF. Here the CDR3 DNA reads TGTGCCAGCAGTGCGACTCGATTCAATGAGCAGTTCTTC.

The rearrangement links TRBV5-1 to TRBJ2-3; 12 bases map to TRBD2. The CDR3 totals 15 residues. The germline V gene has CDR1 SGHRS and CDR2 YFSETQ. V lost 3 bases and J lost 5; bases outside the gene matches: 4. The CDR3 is CASSSLAGGVDTQYF. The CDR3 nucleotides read TGCGCCAGCAGCTCACTAGCGGGAGGTGTAGATACGCAGTATTTT.

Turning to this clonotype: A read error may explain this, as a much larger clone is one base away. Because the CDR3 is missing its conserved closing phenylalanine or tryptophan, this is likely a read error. In DNA form, the CDR3 reads TGTGCCAGCAGTCGGACTAGCGGGAGTAACAATGAGCAGTTCATC. Its translation is CASSRTSGSNNEQFI. V gene TRBV6-4 combines with J gene TRBJ2-1; 13 bases align to TRBD2. V gave up 5 bases and J gave up 5 bases; unmatched junction bases: 3. CDR3 length: 15 amino acids. Germline assignment: CDR1 MRHNA and CDR2 SNTAGT.

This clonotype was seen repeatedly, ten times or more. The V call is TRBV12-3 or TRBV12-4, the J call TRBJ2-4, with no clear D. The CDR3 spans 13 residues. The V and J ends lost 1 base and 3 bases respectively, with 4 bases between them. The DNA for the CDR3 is TGTGCCAGCAGTTTAGGGGGCAAAAACATTCAGTACTTC. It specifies CASSLGGKNIQYF.

CDR3 nucleotide sequence: TGCAGTGCTAGTCCCGGGACAGAGTTCAATGAGCAGTTCTTC. Protein: CSASPGTEFNEQFF. The V and J genes are TRBV20-1 and TRBJ2-1; 7 nucleotides align to TRBD1. Germline CDR1 and CDR2: DFQATT and SNEGSKA (reference sequence). This CDR3 spans 14 amino acids. J was trimmed by 6 bases and V by 3 bases; bases with no gene match: 8.

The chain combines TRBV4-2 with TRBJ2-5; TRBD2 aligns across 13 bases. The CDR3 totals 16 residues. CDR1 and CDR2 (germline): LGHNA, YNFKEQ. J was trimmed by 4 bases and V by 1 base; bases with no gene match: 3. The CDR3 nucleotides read TGTGCCAGCAGCCAAGGAGGACTAGCGGGAGTAGAGACCCAGTACTTC. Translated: CASSQGGLAGVETQYF.

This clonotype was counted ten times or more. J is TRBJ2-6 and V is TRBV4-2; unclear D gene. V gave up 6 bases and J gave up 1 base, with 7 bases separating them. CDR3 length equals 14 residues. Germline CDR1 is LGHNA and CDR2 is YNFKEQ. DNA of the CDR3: TGTGCCAGCAGTGCAGATTCTGGGGCCAACGTCCTGACTTTC. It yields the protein CASSADSGANVLTF.

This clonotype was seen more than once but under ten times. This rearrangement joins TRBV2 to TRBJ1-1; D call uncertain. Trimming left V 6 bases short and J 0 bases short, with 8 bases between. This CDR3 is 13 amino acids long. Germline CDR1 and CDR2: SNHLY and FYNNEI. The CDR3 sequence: CASRDRMNTEAFF. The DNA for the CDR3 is TGTGCCAGCAGAGACCGAATGAACACTGAAGCTTTCTTT. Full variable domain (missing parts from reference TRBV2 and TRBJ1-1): EPEVTQTPSHQVTQMGQEVILRCVPISNHLYFYWYRQILGQKVEFLVSFYNNEISEKSEIFDDQFSVERPDGSNFTLKIRSTKLEDSAMYFCASRDRMNTEAFFGQGTRLTVV.

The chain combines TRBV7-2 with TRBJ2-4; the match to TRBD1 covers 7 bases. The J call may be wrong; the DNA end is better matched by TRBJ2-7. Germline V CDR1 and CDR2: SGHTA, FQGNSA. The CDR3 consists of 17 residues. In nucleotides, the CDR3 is TGTGCCAGCAGCTTACCTGACAGGGACACGGGCGGCGACGAGCAGTACTTC. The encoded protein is CASSLPDRDTGGDEQYF.

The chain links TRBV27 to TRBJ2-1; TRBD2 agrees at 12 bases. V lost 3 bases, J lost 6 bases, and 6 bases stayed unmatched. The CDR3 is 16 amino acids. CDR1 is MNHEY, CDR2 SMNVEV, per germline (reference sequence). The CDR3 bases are TGTGCCAGCAGTTTCCCCGGACTAGCGGGAATCAATGAGCAGTTCTTC. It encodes CASSFPGLAGINEQFF.

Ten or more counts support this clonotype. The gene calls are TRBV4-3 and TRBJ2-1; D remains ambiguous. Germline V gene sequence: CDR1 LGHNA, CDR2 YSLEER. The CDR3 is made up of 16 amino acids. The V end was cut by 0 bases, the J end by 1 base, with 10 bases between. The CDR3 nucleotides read TGCGCCAGCAGCCAAGATCTCCTGGGGTCCTACAATGAGCAGTTCTTC. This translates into CASSQDLLGSYNEQFF.

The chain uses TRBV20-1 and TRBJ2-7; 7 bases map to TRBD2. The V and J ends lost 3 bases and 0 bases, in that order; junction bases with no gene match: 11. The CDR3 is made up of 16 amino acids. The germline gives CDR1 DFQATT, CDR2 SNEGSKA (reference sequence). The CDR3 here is CSASQRRLADSYEQYF. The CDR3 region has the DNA TGCAGTGCTAGTCAGAGGCGGCTAGCGGACTCCTACGAGCAGTACTTC.

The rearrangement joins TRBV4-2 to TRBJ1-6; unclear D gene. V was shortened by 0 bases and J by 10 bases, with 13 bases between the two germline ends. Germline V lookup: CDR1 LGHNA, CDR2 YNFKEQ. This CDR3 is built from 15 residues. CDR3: CASSQEISTTSPLHF. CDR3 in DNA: TGTGCCAGCAGCCAAGAAATCTCTACAACCTCACCCCTCCACTTT.

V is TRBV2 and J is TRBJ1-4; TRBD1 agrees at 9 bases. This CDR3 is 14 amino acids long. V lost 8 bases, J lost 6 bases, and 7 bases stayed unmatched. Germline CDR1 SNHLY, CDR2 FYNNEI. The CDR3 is CASLRRDRDEKLFF. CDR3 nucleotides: TGTGCCAGCCTTCGCCGGGACAGGGATGAAAAACTGTTTTTT. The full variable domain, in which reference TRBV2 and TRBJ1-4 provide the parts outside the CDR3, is EPEVTQTPSHQVTQMGQEVILRCVPISNHLYFYWYRQILGQKVEFLVSFYNNEISEKSEIFDDQFSVERPDGSNFTLKIRSTKLEDSAMYFCASLRRDRDEKLFFGSGTQLSVL.

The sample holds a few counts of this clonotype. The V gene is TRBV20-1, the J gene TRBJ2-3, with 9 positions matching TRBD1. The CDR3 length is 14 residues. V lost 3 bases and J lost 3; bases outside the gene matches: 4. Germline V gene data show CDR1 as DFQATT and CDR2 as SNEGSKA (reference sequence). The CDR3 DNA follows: TGCAGTGCTAGGCCGGGACAGGGTACAGATACGCAGTATTTT. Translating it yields CSARPGQGTDTQYF.

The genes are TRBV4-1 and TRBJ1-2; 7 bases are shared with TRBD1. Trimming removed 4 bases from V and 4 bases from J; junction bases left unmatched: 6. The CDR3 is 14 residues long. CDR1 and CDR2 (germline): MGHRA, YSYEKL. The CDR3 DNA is TGCGCCAGCAGCCCAGCTGGACAGGCCTATGGCTACACCTTC. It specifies CASSPAGQAYGYTF.

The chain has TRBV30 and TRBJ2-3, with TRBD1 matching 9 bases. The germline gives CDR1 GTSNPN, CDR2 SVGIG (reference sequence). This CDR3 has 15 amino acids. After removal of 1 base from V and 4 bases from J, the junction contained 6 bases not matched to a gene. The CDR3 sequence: CAWSAGQGDADTQYF. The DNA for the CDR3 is TGTGCCTGGAGTGCGGGACAGGGTGATGCAGATACGCAGTATTTT.

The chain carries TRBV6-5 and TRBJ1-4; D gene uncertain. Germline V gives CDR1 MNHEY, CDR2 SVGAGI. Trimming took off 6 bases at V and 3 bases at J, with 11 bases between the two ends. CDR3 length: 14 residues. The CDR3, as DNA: TGTGCCAGCAGCGCCGGGGATCCTAATGAAAAACTGTTTTTT. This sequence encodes CASSAGDPNEKLFF.

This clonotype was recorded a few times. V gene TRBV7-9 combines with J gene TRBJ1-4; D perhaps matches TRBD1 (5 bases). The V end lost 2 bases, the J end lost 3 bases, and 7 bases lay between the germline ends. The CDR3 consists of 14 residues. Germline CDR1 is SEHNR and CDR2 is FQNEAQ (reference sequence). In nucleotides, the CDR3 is TGTGCCAGCAGCTTAATAGGGGCTAATGAAAAACTGTTTTTT. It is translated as CASSLIGANEKLFF.

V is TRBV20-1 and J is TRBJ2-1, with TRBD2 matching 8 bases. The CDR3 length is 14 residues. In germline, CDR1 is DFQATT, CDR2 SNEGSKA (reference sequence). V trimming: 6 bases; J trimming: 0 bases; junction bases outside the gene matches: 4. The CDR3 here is CSADTSGSYNEQFF. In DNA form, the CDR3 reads TGCAGTGCCGACACTAGCGGCTCCTACAATGAGCAGTTCTTC.

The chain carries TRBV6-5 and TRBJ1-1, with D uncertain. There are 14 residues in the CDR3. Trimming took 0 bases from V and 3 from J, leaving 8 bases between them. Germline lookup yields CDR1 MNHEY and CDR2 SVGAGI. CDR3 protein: CASSYSPRDTEAFF. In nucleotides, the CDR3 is TGTGCCAGCAGTTACTCCCCCCGGGACACTGAAGCTTTCTTT.